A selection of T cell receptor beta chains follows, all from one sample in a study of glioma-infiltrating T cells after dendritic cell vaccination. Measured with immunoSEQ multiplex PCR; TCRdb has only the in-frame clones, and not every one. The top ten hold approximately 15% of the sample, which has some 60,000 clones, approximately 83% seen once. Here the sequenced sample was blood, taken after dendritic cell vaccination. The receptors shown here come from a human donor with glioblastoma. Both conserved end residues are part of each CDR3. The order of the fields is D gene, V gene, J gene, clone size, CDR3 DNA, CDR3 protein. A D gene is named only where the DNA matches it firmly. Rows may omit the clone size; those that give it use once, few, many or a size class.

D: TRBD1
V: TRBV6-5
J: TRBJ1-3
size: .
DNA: TGTGCCAGCAGTATCCGGGACAGGGGTTACACCATATATTTT
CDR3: CASSIRDRGYTIYF

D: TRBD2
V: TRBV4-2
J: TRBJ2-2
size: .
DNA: TGTGCCAGCAGCCAAGAAGCGGGGGGGCACACCGGGGAGCTGTTTTTT
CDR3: CASSQEAGGHTGELFF

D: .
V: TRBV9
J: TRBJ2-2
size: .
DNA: TGTGCCAGCAGCCCCCGCACAAACACCGGGGAGCTGTTTTTT
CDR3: CASSPRTNTGELFF

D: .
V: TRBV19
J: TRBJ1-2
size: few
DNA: TGTGCCAGTAGTAGAGCAGGCTCTAACTATGGCTACACCTTC
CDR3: CASSRAGSNYGYTF

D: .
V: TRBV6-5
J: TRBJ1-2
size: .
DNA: TGTGCCAGCAGTTCCCAGGGATCCGCCGCTTATGGCTACACCTTC
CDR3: CASSSQGSAAYGYTF

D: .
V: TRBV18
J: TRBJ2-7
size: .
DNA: TGTGCCAGCTCACTCACGACAGGATACTACGAGCAGTACTTC
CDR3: CASSLTTGYYEQYF

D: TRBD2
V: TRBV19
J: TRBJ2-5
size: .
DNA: TGTGCCAGTAGTATAGGTGCTAGCGGGGGGGTGGAATCCCACAGCCAGTACTTC
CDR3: CASSIGASGGVESHSQYF

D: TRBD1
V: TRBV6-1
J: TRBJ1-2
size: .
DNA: TGTGCCAGCAGGCGGGACAGGGGTTTTGACTATGGCTACACCTTC
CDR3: CASRRDRGFDYGYTF

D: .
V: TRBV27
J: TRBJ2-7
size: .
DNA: TGTGCCAGCAGGTTCGGGGTATCATACGAGCAGTACTTC
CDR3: CASRFGVSYEQYF

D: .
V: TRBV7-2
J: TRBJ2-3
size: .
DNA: TGTGCCAGCAGCTTAAGTCGGGGTGCAGATACGCAGTATTTT
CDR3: CASSLSRGADTQYF

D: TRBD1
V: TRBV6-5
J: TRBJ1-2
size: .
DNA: TGTGCCAGCAGATTGGACAGGGCCTTCTATGGCTACACCTTC
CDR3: CASRLDRAFYGYTF

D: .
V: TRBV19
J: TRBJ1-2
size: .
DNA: TGTGCCAGTAGAGCAGAAGCGGGTCATGGCTACACCTTC
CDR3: CASRAEAGHGYTF

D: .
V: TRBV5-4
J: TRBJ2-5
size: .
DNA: TGTGCCAGCAGCTTCCGGCAGGGACTGGAGACCCAGTACTTC
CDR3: CASSFRQGLETQYF

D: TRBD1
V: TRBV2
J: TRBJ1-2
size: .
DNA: TGTGCCAGCAGTGTTTCGACAGGGGAGTCTGGCTACACCTTC
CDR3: CASSVSTGESGYTF

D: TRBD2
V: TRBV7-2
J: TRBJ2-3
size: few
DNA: TGTGCCAGCAGCTTAGCTTCGAGCGGGGGGGCAGATACGCAGTATTTT
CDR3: CASSLASSGGADTQYF

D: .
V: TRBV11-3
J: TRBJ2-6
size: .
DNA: TGTGCCAGCAGCCCCTCACCCGCGAACGTCCTGACTTTC
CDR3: CASSPSPANVLTF

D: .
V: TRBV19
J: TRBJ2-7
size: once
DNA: TGTGCCAGTAGTATAGGAACAGGAAGGGGTGAGCAGTACTTC
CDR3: CASSIGTGRGEQYF

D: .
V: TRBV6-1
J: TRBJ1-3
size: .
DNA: TGTGCCAGCAGTGAATACGGGGAATCTGGAAACACCATATATTTT
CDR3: CASSEYGESGNTIYF

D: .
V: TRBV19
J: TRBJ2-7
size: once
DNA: TGTGCCAGTAGTCCACAGCTCGGCGGGACTCTCTCCGAGCAGTACTTC
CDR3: CASSPQLGGTLSEQYF

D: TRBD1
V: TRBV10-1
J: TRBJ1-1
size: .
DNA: TGCGCCAGACCCAGGGGGCTGGCGAACACTGAAGCTTTCTTT
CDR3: CARPRGLANTEAFF

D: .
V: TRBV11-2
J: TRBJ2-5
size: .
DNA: TGTGCCAGCAGCTTAGATGCGGCTCGGGAGACCCAGTACTTC
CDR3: CASSLDAARETQYF

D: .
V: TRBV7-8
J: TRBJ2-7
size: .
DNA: TGTGCCAGCAGCTTAGTCGGGGACGAGCAGTACTTC
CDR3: CASSLVGDEQYF

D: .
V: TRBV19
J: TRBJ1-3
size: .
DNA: TGTGCCAGTAGACCAGGTCTTGGAAACACCATATATTTT
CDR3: CASRPGLGNTIYF

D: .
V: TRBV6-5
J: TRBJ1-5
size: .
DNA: TGTGCCAGCAGTAAAACCCCAGGACAGCCCCAGCATTTT
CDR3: CASSKTPGQPQHF

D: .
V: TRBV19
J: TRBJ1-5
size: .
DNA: TGTGCCAGTAGTCTCCCGGGGGTTAATCAGCCCCAGCATTTT
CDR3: CASSLPGVNQPQHF

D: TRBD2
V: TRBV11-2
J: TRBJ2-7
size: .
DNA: TGTGCCAGCAGCTCGAAGCTACTAGCGGCTGAATACGAGCAGTACTTC
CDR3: CASSSKLLAAEYEQYF

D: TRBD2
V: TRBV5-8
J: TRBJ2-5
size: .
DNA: TGTGCCAGCAGCTCCCCGACTAGCGGCCAAGAGACCCAGTACTTC
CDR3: CASSSPTSGQETQYF

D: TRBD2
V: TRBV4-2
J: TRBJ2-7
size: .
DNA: TGTGCCAGCAGCCAAGAGGGCTGGGAGGGCGAGCAGTACTTC
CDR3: CASSQEGWEGEQYF

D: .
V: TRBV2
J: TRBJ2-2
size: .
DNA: TGTGCCAGCAGTACAGGGAACTTGGCCGGGGAGCTGTTTTTT
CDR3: CASSTGNLAGELFF

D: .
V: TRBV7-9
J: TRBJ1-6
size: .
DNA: TGTGCCAGCAGCTTGGGGCGCAGTCCCTATAATTCACCCCTCCACTTT
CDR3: CASSLGRSPYNSPLHF